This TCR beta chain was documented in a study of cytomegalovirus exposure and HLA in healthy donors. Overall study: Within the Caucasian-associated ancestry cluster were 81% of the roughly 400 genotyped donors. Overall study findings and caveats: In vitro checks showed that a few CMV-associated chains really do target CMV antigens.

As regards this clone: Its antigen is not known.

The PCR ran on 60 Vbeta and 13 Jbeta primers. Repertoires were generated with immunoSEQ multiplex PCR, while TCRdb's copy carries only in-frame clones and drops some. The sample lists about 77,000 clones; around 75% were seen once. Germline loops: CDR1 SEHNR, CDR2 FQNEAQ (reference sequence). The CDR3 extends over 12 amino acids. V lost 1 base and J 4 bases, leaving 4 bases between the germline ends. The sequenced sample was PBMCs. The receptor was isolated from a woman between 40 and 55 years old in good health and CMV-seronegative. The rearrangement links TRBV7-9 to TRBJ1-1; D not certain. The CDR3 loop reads CASSLVVTEAFF. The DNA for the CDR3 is TGTGCCAGCAGCTTAGTCGTCACTGAAGCTTTCTTT.